The present T cell receptor (beta chain) was sequenced within a study of T cells in Graves' hyperthyroidism and ophthalmopathy. Authors of the study amplified TCR beta CDR3 regions from RNA transcripts. RT-PCR in the first round (using the HTBI primer set) targeted the TCR CDR3. TCRdb called the multiplex PCR reads again in MiXCR, with one record for every CDR3 protein. The table lists about 840,000 distinct CDR3 sequences, roughly 37% of them singletons, with 8% to 9% in the top ten. The PBMCs studied were ones that came from 8.5 to 10 ml fresh peripheral blood. This clonotype was observed many times. This CDR3 contains 12 residues. CDR1 is SGHRS and CDR2 is YFSETQ in the germline V gene. Trimming removed 6 bases from V and 2 bases from J, with 9 bases in between.

The sequencing sample was made of blood. The rearrangement links TRBV5-1 to TRBJ2-7; tentatively, D is TRBD2 (6 bases). This receptor was obtained from a man in his late teens or twenties with Graves' hyperthyroidism. The CDR3 sequence is CASKGGTYEQYF. CDR3 sequence (DNA): TGCGCCAGCAAAGGAGGGACCTACGAGCAGTACTTC.